The following is a T cell receptor beta chain sequence with its context. Antigen unknown. These data belong to a study of PD-1 blockade in classical Hodgkin lymphoma. Study overall: Every 2 weeks, patients had 3 mg/kg nivolumab intravenously. Broader study findings: The authors have not defined what causes the repertoire differences, possibly disease activity or prior therapy. Complete responders entered with baseline diversity on par with newly diagnosed patients, the results showed. CD4+ TCR diversity, unlike CD8+, rose significantly by C4D1.

Measured with immunoSEQ multiplex PCR; TCRdb has only the in-frame clones, and not every one. The sample has over 85,000 clones, over 75% seen once. The CDR3 contains 16 residues. V lost 5 bases and J lost 0, with 16 bases in between. Germline V gives CDR1 SGHDN, CDR2 FVKESK. Time point defined: cycle 4 day 1 (C4D1), after six to seven weeks of nivolumab. Each patient experienced a relapse that followed autologous stem cell transplantation, and brentuximab vedotin exposure varied. This clonotype was sampled from a human donor with classical Hodgkin lymphoma. V usage is TRBV14 and J usage is TRBJ1-2; D is possibly TRBD1 (5 bases). Sample: peripheral blood mononuclear cells (PBMCs), taken before the fourth cycle of nivolumab. This chain's CDR3 is CASSSYSGRANYGYTF. Here the CDR3 DNA reads TGTGCCAGCAGCTCCTACTCAGGGAGAGCTAACTATGGCTACACCTTC.